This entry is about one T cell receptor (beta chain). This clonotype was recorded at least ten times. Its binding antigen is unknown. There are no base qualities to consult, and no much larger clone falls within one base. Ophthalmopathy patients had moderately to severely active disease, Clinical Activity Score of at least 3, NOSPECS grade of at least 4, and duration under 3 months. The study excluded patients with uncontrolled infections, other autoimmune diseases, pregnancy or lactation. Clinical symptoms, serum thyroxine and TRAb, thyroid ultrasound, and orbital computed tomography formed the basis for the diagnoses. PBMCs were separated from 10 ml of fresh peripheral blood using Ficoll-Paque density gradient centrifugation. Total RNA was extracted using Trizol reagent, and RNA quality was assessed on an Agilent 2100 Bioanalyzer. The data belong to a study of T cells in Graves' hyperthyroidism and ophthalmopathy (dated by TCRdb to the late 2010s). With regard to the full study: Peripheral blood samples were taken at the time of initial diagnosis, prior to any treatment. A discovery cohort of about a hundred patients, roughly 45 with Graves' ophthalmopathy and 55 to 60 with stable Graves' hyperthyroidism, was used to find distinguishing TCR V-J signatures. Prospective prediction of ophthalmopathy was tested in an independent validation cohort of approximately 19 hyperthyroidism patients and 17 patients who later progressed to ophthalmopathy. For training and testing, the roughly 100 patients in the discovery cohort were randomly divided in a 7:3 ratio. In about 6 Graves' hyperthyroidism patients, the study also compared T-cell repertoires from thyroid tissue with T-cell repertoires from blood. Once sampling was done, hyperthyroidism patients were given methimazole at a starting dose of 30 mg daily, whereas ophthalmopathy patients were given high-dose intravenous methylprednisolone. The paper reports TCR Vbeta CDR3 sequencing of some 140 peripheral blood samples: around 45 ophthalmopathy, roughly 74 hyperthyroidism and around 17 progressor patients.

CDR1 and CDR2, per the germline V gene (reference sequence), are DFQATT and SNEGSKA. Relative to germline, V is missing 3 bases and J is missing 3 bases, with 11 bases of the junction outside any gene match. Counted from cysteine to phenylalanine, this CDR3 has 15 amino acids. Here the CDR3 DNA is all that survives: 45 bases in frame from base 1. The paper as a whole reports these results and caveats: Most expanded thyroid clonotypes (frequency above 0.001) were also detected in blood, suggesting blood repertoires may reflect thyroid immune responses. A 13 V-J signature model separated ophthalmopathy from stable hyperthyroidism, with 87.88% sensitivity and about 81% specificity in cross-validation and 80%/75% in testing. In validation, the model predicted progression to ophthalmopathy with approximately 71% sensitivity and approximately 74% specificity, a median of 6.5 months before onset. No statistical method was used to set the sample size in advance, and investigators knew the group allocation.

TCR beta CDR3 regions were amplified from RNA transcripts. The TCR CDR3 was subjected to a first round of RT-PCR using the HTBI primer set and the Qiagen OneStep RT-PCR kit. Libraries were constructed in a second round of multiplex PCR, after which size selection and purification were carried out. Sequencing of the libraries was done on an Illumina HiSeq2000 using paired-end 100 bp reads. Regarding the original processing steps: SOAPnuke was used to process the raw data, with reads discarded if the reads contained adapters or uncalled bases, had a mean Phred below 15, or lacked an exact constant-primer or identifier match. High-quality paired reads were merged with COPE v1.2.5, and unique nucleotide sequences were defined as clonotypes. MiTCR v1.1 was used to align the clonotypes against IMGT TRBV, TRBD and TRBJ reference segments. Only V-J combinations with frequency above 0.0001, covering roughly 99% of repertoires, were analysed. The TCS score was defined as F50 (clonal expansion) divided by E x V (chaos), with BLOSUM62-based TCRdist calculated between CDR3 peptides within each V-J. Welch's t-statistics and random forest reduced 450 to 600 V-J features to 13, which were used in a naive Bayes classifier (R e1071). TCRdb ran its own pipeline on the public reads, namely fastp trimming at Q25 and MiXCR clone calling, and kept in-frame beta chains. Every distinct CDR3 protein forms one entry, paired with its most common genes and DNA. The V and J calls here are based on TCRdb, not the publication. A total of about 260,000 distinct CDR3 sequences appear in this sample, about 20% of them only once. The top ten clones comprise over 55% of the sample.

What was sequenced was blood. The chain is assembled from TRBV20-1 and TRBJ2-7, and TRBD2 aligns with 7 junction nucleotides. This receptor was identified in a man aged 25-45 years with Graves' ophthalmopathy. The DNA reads TGCAGTGCTAGGGGGGTGGGACTAAGGATCTACGAGCAGTACTTC. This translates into CSARGVGLRIYEQYF.